The entry below gives a single T cell receptor (beta chain) sequence along with its context. Its target is not known. The data were obtained in a study of breast tumors, draining lymph nodes, adjacent tissues. TCRdb recomputed calls from the multiplex PCR reads with MiXCR, one row per CDR3 protein. The sample lists about 25,000 distinct CDR3 sequences, about 24% occurring once. Study-wide findings and caveats: Data only fit, rather than demonstrated, lymph node origin of most tumor T cells. Tumors had less TCR diversity than lymph nodes, more than nontumor tissue.

The germline V gene encodes CDR1 SGHTA and CDR2 FQGNSA. The CDR3 has 13 residues. V was shortened by 5 bases and J by 3 bases, with 11 bases between the two germline ends. The sample consisted of breast tumor tissue. This receptor was taken from a female donor with breast cancer. Some clones in this sample may be carry-over from other donors' samples. The chain recombines TRBV7-2 with TRBJ2-7; weak D call: TRBD1 (6 bases). CDR3 sequence reads: CASSDTGFYEQYF. The DNA for the CDR3 is TGTGCCAGCAGCGACACAGGGTTCTACGAGCAGTACTTC.